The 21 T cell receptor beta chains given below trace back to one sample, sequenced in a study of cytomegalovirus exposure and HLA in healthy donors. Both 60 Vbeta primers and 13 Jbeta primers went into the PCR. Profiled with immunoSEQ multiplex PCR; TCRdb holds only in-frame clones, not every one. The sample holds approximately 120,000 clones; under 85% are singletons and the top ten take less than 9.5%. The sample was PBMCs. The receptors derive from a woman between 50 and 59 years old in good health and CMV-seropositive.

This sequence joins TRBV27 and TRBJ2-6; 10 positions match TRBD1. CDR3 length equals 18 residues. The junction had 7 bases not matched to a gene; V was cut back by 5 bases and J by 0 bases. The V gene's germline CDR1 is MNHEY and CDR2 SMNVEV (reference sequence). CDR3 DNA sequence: TGTGCCAGCAGTCTCAGACAGGGGGCAGACTCTGGGGCCAACGTCCTGACTTTC. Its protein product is CASSLRQGADSGANVLTF.

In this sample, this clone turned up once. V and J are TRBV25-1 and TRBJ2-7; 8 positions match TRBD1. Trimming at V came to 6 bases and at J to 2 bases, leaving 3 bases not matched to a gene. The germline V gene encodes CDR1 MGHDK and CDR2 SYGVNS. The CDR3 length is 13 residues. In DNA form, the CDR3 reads TGTGCCAGCAGAGGGGACAGGACCTACGAGCAGTACTTC. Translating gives CASRGDRTYEQYF.

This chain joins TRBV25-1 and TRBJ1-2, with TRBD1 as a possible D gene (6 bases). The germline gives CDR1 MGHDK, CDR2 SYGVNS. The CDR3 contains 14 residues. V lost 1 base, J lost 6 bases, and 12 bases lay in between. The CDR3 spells CASSELGGRHGYTF. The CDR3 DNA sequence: TGTGCCAGCAGTGAATTGGGGGGGCGACATGGCTACACCTTC.

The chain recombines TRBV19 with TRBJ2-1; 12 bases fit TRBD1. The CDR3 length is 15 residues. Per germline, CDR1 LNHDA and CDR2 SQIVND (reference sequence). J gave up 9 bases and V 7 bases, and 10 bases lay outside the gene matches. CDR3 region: CASTHPGQGAGEQFF. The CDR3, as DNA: TGTGCCAGTACCCATCCGGGACAGGGGGCCGGTGAGCAGTTCTTC.

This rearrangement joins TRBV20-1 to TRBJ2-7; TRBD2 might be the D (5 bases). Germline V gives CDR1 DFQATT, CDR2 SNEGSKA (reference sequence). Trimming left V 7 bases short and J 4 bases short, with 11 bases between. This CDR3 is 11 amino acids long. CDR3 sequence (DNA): TGCAGTGTAGCCTGGGAGTACGAGCAGTACTTC. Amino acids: CSVAWEYEQYF.

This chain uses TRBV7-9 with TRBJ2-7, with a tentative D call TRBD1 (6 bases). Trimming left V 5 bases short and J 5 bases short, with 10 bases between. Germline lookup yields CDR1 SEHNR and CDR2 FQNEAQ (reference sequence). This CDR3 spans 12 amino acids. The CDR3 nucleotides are TGTGCCAGCAGCCACAGGGATAACGAGCAGTACTTC. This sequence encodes CASSHRDNEQYF.

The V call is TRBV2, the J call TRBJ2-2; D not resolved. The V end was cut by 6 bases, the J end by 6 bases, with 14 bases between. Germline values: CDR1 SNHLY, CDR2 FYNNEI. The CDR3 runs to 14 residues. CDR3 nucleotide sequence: TGTGCCAGCAGGGAGCGTCCTCCCCCCGGGGAGCTGTTTTTT. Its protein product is CASRERPPPGELFF.

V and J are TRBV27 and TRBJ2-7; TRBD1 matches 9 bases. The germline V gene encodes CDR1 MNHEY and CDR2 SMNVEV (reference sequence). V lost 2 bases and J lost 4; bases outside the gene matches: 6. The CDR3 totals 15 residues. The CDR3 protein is CASSLRTGGPYEQYF. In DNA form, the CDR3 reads TGTGCCAGCAGTTTACGAACAGGGGGCCCTTACGAGCAGTACTTC.

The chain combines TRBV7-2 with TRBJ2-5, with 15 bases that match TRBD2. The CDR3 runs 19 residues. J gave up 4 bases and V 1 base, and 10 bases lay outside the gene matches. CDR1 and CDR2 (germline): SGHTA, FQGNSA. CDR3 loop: CASSLVFGLAGGSGETQYF. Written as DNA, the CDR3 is TGTGCCAGCAGCTTAGTTTTTGGACTAGCGGGGGGGAGTGGAGAGACCCAGTACTTC.

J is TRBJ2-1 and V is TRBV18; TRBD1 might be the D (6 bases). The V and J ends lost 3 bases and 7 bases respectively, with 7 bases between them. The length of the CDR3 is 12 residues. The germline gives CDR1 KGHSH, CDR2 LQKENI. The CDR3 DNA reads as TGTGCCAGCTCACCCGGGACAAATGAGCAGTTCTTC. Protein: CASSPGTNEQFF.

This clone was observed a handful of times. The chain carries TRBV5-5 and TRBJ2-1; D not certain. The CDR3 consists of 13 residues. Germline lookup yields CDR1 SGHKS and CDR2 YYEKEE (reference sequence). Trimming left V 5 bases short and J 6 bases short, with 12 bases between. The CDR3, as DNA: TGTGCCAGCAGGAGCCACTTGGTCAATGAGCAGTTCTTC. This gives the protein CASRSHLVNEQFF. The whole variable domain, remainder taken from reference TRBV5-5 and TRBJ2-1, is DAGVTQSPTHLIKTRGQQVTLRCSPISGHKSVSWYQQVLGQGPQFIFQYYEKEERGRGNFPDRFSARQFPNYSSELNVNALLLGDSALYLCASRSHLVNEQFFGPGTRLTVL.

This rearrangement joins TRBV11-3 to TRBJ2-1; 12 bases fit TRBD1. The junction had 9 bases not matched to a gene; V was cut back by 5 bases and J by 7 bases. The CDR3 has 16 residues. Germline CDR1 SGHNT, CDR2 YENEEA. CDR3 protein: CASSPGQGARSNEQFF. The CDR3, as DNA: TGTGCCAGCAGCCCGGGACAGGGGGCGCGGTCGAATGAGCAGTTCTTC. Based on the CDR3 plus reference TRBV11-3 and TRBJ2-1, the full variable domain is EAGVVQSPRYKIIEKKQPVAFWCNPISGHNTLYWYLQNLGQGPELLIRYENEEAVDDSQLPKDRFSAERLKGVDSTLKIQPAELGDSAVYLCASSPGQGARSNEQFFGPGTRLTVL.

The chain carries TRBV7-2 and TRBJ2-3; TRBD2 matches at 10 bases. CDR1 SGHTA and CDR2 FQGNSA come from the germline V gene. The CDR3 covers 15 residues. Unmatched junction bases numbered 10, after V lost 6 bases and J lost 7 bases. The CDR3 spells CASRQRGGVENTQYF. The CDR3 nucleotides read TGTGCCAGCAGGCAGCGGGGGGGGGTGGAGAATACGCAGTATTTT.

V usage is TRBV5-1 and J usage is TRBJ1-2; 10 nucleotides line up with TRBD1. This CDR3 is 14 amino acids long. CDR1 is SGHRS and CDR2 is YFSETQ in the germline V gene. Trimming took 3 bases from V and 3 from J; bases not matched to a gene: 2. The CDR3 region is CASSSGTGDYGYTF. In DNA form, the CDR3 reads TGCGCCAGCAGCTCCGGGACAGGGGACTATGGCTACACCTTC.

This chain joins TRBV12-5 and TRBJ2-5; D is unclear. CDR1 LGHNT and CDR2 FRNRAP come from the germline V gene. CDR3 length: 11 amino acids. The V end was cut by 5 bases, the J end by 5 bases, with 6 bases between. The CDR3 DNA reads TGTGCTAGTGGTCTCGGGGAGACCCAGTACTTC. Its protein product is CASGLGETQYF.

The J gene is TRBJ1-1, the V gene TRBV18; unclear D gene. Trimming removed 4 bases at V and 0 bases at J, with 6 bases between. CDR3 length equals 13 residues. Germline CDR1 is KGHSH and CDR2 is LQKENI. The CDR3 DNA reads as TGTGCCAGCTCACTTCTAATGAACACTGAAGCTTTCTTT. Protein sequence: CASSLLMNTEAFF.

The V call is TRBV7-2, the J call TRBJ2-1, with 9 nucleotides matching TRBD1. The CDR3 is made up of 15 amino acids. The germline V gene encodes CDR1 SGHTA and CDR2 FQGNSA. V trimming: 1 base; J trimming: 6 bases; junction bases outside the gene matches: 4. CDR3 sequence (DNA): TGTGCCAGCAGCTTAGGACAGGGGGGCGGCAATGAGCAGTTCTTC. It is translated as CASSLGQGGGNEQFF.

The CDR3 reads CASSSSGTEAFF. CDR3 in DNA: TGTGCCAGCAGTTCGTCGGGCACTGAAGCTTTCTTT. This chain uses TRBV6-5 with TRBJ1-1, with no clear D. Germline V gene lookup returns CDR1 MNHEY and CDR2 SVGAGI. V was cut by 4 bases and J by 4 bases, with 7 bases left in between. The length of the CDR3 is 12 residues.

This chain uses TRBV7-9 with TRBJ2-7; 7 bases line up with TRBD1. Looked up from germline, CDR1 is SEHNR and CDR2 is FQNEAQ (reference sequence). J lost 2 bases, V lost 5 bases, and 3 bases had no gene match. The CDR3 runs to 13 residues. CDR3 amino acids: CASSGGQTYEQYF. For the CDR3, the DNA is TGTGCCAGCAGCGGGGGACAGACCTACGAGCAGTACTTC.

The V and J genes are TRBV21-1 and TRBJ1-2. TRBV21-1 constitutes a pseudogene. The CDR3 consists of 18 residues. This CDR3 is CASSKGRPEGWFRYGYTF. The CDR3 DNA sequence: TGTGCCAGCAGCAAAGGGAGGCCGGAGGGTTGGTTTAGGTATGGCTACACCTTC.

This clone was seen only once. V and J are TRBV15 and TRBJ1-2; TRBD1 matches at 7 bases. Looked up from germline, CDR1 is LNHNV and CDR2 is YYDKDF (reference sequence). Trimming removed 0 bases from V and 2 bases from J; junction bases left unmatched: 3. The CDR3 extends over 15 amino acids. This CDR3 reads CATSRDRQGNYGYTF. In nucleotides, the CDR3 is TGTGCCACCAGCAGAGATCGACAGGGAAACTATGGCTACACCTTC.